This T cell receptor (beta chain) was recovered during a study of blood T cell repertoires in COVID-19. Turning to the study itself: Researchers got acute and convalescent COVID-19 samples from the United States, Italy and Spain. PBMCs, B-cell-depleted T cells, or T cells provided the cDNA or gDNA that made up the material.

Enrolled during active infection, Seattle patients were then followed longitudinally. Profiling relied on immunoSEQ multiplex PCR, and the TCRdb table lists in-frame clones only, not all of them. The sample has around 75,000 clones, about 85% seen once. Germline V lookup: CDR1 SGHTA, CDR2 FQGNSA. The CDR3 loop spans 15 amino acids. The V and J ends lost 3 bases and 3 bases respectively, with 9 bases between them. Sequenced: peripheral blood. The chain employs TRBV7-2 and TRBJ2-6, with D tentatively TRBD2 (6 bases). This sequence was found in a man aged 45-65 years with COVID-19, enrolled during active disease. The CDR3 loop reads CASSLAGLGANVLTF. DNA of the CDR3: TGTGCCAGCAGCTTGGCGGGGCTTGGGGCCAACGTCCTGACTTTC. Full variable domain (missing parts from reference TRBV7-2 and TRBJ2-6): GAGVSQSPSNKVTEKGKDVELRCDPISGHTALYWYRQSLGQGLEFLIYFQGNSAPDKSGLPSDRFSAERTGGSVSTLTIQRTQQEDSAVYLCASSLAGLGANVLTFGAGSRLTVL.